These 8 T cell receptor beta chains share one sample of origin, sequenced in a study of T cells after yellow fever vaccination. TCRdb re-called the 5' RACE reads with MiXCR, one entry per CDR3 protein. The sample has approximately 47,000 distinct CDR3 sequences, approximately 6.3% seen once. This sample comprised PBMCs, either bulk or a sorted T-cell subset (CD4+, CD8+, memory, or dextramer-sorted; not recorded which), obtained 45 days after the yellow fever booster vaccination. The source is a man aged 25 to 45 who received the YFV17D yellow fever vaccine.

This clonotype came up many times. This chain links TRBV6-2 or TRBV6-3 with TRBJ2-2; TRBD2 matches 12 bases. The V and J ends lost 4 bases and 1 base, in that order; junction bases with no gene match: 4. Germline assignment: CDR1 MNHEY and CDR2 SVGEGT. This CDR3 region has 17 residues. The CDR3 nucleotides read TGTGCCAGCAGTTCACTAGCGGGAGGTCAGAACACCGGGGAGCTGTTTTTT. It codes for CASSSLAGGQNTGELFF.

This clonotype came up many times. J is TRBJ2-7 and V is TRBV6-5, with TRBD1 matching over 8 bases. Germline CDR1 reads MNHEY; CDR2 reads SVGAGI. Trimming at V came to 0 bases and at J to 3 bases, leaving 1 base not matched to a gene. This CDR3 comprises 14 residues. This chain's CDR3 is CASSYSTGDYEQYF. In DNA form, the CDR3 reads TGTGCCAGCAGTTACTCGACAGGGGACTACGAGCAGTACTTC.

This chain joins TRBV5-5 and TRBJ2-5; D not resolved. V shed 4 bases and J shed 5 bases, with 18 bases lying between them. The CDR3 is 15 residues long. Germline CDR1 and CDR2: SGHKS and YYEKEE (reference sequence). CDR3 sequence: CASSPDPFLVETQYF. The DNA for the CDR3 is TGTGCCAGCAGCCCGGACCCGTTTCTCGTTGAGACCCAGTACTTC.

This clonotype occurred many times. The genes are TRBV5-1 and TRBJ2-3, with TRBD2 as a possible D gene (7 bases). From germline, CDR1 is SGHRS and CDR2 YFSETQ. The CDR3 runs 15 residues. V was cut by 6 bases and J by 14 bases, with 28 bases left in between. The CDR3 region has the DNA TGCGCCAGCACCCACGCGGAGGGGGGGCAGATACGCAGGTATTTT. It is translated as CASTHAEGGQIRRYF.

This clonotype occurred many times. This rearrangement joins TRBV6-2 or TRBV6-3 to TRBJ1-2; D gene unclear. The CDR3 is made up of 13 amino acids. CDR1 and CDR2 from the germline V gene are MNHEY and SVGEGT. Trimming took off 6 bases at V and 0 bases at J, with 8 bases between the two ends. CDR3 sequence (DNA): TGTGCCAGCAGCCAGAGAGCTAACTATGGCTACACCTTC. Translating gives CASSQRANYGYTF.

At least ten counts were recorded for this clonotype. The chain links TRBV19 to TRBJ2-1, with D tentatively TRBD1 (5 bases). Trimming shortened V by 4 bases and J by 3 bases, and 10 bases separated the two germline ends. The V gene's germline CDR1 is LNHDA and CDR2 SQIVND (reference sequence). This CDR3 is built from 14 residues. CDR3 DNA: TGTGCCAGTAGTAACTCAGGGCACTACAATGAGCAGTTCTTC. This encodes CASSNSGHYNEQFF. The whole variable domain, filled in from reference TRBV19 and TRBJ2-1, reads DGGITQSPKYLFRKEGQNVTLSCEQNLNHDAMYWYRQDPGQGLRLIYYSQIVNDFQKGDIAEGYSVSREKKESFPLTVTSAQKNPTAFYLCASSNSGHYNEQFFGPGTRLTVL.

This clonotype appeared many times. The CDR3 DNA reads as TGCAGTGCTAGAGATCCGCGGGAAGGAGAGACCCAGTACTTC. It is translated as CSARDPREGETQYF. The rearrangement joins TRBV20-1 to TRBJ2-5, with D maybe TRBD2 (6 bases). CDR1 is DFQATT, CDR2 SNEGSKA, per germline (reference sequence). This CDR3 has 14 residues. The ends were cut back, 0 bases at V and 4 bases at J, with 12 bases in the middle.

This clonotype appeared many times. V usage is TRBV6-1 and J usage is TRBJ1-2, with a tentative D call TRBD1 (6 bases). This CDR3 contains 14 residues. Trimming left V 5 bases short and J 4 bases short, with 14 bases between. Germline CDR1 MNHNS, CDR2 SASEGT. The CDR3 here is CASSQTQGGYGYTF. Here the CDR3 DNA reads TGTGCCAGCAGTCAAACACAGGGCGGCTATGGCTACACCTTC.